The 5 T cell receptor beta chains given below trace back to one sample, sequenced in a study of blood T cell repertoires in COVID-19. Sequenced by immunoSEQ multiplex PCR; TCRdb stores in-frame clones only, minus some. The sample records under 300,000 clones, around 88% being singletons. The sample taken for sequencing was PBMCs or T cells enriched from blood (not recorded which). The receptors stem from a woman between 40 and 50 years old with acute COVID-19.

The V and J genes are TRBV13 and TRBJ1-2; 7 bases are a match to TRBD1. This CDR3 contains 15 residues. Trimming took 5 bases from V and 7 from J; bases not matched to a gene: 13. CDR1 is PRHDT, CDR2 FYEKMQ, per germline (reference sequence). In nucleotides, the CDR3 is TGTGCCAGCAGCCCCGATGATTGGACAGGTTTTGGCTACACCTTC. Translated, it gives CASSPDDWTGFGYTF.

This clone was counted once. The chain uses TRBV6-6 and TRBJ2-7; TRBD2 matches at 8 bases. V gave up 5 bases and J gave up 6 bases; unmatched junction bases: 9. Germline V gene data show CDR1 as MNHNY and CDR2 as SVGAGI (reference sequence). The CDR3 loop spans 14 amino acids. In DNA, the CDR3 is TGTGCCAGCAGTAAACCCGGGACTAGTCGCGAGCAGTACGTC. This encodes CASSKPGTSREQYV.

The CDR3 DNA reads TGTGCCAGCAGCTTAGCCCAGGGTCCCTACTACGAGCAGTACTTC. Amino acid sequence: CASSLAQGPYYEQYF. The rearrangement joins TRBV7-2 to TRBJ2-7; a possible D gene is TRBD1 (5 bases). Between the trimmed V and J ends, which lost 0 bases and 3 bases, there was a span of 12 bases. This CDR3 spans 15 amino acids. Germline CDR1 and CDR2: SGHTA and FQGNSA.

The chain joins TRBV24-1 to TRBJ2-1; 9 nucleotides line up with TRBD1. J gave up 8 bases and V 9 bases, and 13 bases lay outside the gene matches. Germline V lookup: CDR1 KGHDR, CDR2 SFDVKD. The CDR3 is 15 amino acids. CDR3 nucleotide sequence: TGTGCCACCGGCGGGGACAGGGAGAATGGTTATGAGCAGTTCTTC. Residues: CATGGDRENGYEQFF.

The chain carries TRBV28 and TRBJ1-2; no clear D. The CDR3 totals 12 residues. Per the germline V gene, CDR1 is MDHEN and CDR2 is SYDVKM. The V end was cut by 2 bases, the J end by 7 bases, with 8 bases between. The CDR3 sequence: CASSLAGSGYTF. The CDR3 region has the DNA TGTGCCAGCAGTTTAGCGGGGAGTGGCTACACCTTC.